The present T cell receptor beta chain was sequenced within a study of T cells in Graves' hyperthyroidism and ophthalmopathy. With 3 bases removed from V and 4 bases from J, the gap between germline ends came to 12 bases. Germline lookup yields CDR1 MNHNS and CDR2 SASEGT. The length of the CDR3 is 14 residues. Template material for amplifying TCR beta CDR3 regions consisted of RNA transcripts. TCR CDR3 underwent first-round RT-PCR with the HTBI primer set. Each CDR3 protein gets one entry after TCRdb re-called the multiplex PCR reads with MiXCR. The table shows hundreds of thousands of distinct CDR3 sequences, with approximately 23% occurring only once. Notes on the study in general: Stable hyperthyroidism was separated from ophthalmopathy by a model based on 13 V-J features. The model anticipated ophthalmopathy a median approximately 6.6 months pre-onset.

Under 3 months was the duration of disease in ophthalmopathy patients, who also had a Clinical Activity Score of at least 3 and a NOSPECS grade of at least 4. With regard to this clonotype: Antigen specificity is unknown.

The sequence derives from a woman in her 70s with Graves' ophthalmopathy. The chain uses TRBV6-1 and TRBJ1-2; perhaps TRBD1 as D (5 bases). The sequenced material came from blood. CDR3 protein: CASSESGTSYGYTF. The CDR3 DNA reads TGTGCCAGCAGTGAGTCCGGGACTAGCTATGGCTACACCTTC.